This T cell receptor beta chain is drawn from a study of cytomegalovirus exposure and HLA in healthy donors. Remarks on this clone: Its cognate antigen is unknown.

The PCR contained 60 Vbeta and 13 Jbeta primers. Generated by immunoSEQ multiplex PCR, the TCRdb table keeps only in-frame clones and is missing some. There are tens of thousands of clones in the sample, with 12% held by the top ten. Study-wide results and limits: Certain sequence variants were highly shared and formed a cluster, and this cluster was likely a sequencing artifact. Across donors, presence/absence analyses took sequencing depth to be roughly uniform. As a later analysis revealed, the rate of TCR association differed by HLA locus, with DRB1 most and HLA-C fewest. Per a prior analysis, the majority of TCR beta V segments were productive roughly 87% or roughly 30% of the time.

The germline V gene has CDR1 KGHSH and CDR2 LQKENI. The CDR3 covers 17 residues. The ends lost 1 base at V and 4 bases at J; junction bases unmatched: 8. This TCR was sampled from a woman aged 25-40 years in good health and CMV-seropositive. The sample taken for sequencing was PBMCs. The chain joins TRBV18 to TRBJ2-2, with 8 bases identical to TRBD1. The CDR3 bases are TGTGCCAGCTCACCACGAGTCAGGGGGCGCGGCACCGGGGAGCTGTTTTTT. This translates into CASSPRVRGRGTGELFF.